The source of this TCR beta chain is a study of blood T cell repertoires in COVID-19. Study-level background: The samples span acute and convalescent COVID-19 from the United States, Italy and Spain. Sources were T cells, B-cell-depleted T cells, or PBMCs; the material itself was cDNA or gDNA.

Profiling relied on immunoSEQ multiplex PCR, and the TCRdb table lists in-frame clones only, not all of them. The profile shows roughly 96,000 clones, over 70% of them singletons. Germline CDR1 SGHRS, CDR2 YFSETQ. The V end was cut by 4 bases, the J end by 5 bases, with 7 bases between. CDR3 length equals 11 residues. The chain has TRBV5-1 and TRBJ2-7; D ambiguous. The sequencing input was peripheral blood. The source of this sequence is a man aged 60-69 years with acute or convalescent COVID-19. Here the CDR3 DNA reads TGCGCCAGCAGCCCCCAGAACGAGCAGTACGTC. Protein sequence: CASSPQNEQYV.